The sequence of this T cell receptor (beta chain) was determined in a study of T cell clonality in common variable immunodeficiency. CVID and control samples used equivalent genomic DNA input. Some clones are missing from TCRdb's copy, which holds only in-frame ones; the method was immunoSEQ multiplex PCR. The sample includes tens of thousands of clones, none of them occurring once. Overall study findings and caveats: Reportedly, TCR beta sequences from common variable immunodeficiency showed fewer deletions and N-nucleotide insertions.

This clone has more than one count but fewer than ten. Its antigen is still unknown. The CVID group had roughly 16 females and around 29 males, mean age about 36. CVID subjects were neither ill nor on immunomodulatory or immunosuppressive medication at sampling. Blood samples were heparinized, 5 to 8 ml per donor. The receptor's source is a human donor with common variable immunodeficiency. Sequencing input: peripheral blood mononuclear cells.

Here the CDR3 reads CAWSVRGRDEQYF. The sequenced CDR3 bases are TGTGCCTGGAGTGTACGAGGAAGGGACGAG. The V gene is TRBV30, the J gene TRBJ2-7; D unresolved. The sequenced fragment ends 3 residues before the CDR3 boundary, so the rest is inferred from the germline J gene. Trimming took 0 bases from V and 5 from J, leaving 11 bases between them. The germline gives CDR1 GTSNPN, CDR2 SVGIG (reference sequence). This CDR3 contains 13 residues.